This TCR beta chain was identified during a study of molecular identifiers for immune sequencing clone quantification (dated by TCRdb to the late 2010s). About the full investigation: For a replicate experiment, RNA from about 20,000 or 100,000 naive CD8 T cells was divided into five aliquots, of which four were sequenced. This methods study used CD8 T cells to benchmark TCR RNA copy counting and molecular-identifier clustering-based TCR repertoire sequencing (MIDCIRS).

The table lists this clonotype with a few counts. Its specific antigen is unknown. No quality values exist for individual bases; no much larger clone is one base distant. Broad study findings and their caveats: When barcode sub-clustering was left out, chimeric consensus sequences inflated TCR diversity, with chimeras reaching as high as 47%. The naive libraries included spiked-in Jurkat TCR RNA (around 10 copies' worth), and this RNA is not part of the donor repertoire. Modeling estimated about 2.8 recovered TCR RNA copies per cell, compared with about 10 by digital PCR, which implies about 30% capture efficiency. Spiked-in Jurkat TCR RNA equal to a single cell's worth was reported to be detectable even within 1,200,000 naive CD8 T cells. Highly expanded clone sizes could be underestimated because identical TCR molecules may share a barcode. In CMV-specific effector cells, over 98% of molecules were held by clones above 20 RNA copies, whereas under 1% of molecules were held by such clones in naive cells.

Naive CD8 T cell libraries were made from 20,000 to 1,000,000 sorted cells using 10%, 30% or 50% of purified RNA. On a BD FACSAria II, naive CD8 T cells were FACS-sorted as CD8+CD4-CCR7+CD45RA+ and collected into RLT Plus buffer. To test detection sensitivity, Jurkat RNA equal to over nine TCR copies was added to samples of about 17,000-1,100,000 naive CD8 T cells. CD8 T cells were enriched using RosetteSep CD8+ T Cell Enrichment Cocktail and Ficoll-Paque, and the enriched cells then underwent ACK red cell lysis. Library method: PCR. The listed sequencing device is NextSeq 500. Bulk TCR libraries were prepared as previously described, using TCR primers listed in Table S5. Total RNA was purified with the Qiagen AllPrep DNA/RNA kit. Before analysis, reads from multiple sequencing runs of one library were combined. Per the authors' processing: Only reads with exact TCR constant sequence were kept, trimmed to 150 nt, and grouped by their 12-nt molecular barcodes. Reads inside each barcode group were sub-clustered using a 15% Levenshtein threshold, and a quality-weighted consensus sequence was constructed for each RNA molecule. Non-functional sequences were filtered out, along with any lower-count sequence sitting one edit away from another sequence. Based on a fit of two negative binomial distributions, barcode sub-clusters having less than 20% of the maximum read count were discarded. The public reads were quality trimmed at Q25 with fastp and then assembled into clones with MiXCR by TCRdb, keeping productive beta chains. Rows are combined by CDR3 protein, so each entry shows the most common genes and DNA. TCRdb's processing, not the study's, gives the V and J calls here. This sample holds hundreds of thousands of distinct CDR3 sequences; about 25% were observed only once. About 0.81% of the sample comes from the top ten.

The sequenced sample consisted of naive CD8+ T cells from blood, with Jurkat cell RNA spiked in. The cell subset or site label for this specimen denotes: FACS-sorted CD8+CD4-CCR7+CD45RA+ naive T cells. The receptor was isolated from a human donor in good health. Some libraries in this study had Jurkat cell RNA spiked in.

DNA sequence: TGTGCCAGCACTCAGGGGACTAGCGGGGCGTACGAGCAGTACTTC. Its translation reads: CASTQGTSGAYEQYF. This sequence uses TRBV6-2 or TRBV6-3 and TRBJ2-7; 13 central nucleotides agree with TRBD2. CDR1 and CDR2, per the germline V gene, are MNHEY and SVGEGT. V is pruned by 7 bases and J by 4 bases, leaving 7 bases of the junction without a gene match. The CDR3 spans 15 residues, from the cysteine through the phenylalanine. Only the CDR3 part of the read is kept: 45 bases, read in frame from the first base.